Below are 15 T cell receptor beta chains sequenced from a single sample in a study of blood T cell repertoires in COVID-19. Clones were sequenced by immunoSEQ multiplex PCR, and TCRdb holds only the in-frame ones, with some missing. The table records approximately 280,000 clones, nearly 90% of them present only once. The specimen was PBMCs or T cells enriched from blood (not recorded which). The receptors were sampled from a woman between 18 and 29 years old with acute COVID-19.

The chain employs TRBV30 and TRBJ2-1; D not certain. The germline V and J ends were trimmed by 8 bases and 0 bases, with 11 bases remaining between them. The CDR3 is made up of 13 amino acids. CDR1 GTSNPN and CDR2 SVGIG come from the germline V gene (reference sequence). The CDR3 region has the DNA TGTGCCCTAAACAACAGCTCCTACAATGAGCAGTTCTTC. As protein: CALNNSSYNEQFF.

This clone appeared a single time. The chain is built from TRBV28 and TRBJ1-1, with D possibly TRBD1 on 5 matching bases. This CDR3 region has 16 residues. Trimming cost V 6 bases and J 1 base, with 18 bases left between them. Germline CDR1 reads MDHEN; CDR2 reads SYDVKM. CDR3 region: CASSPFLETENTEAFF. The CDR3 region has the DNA TGTGCCAGCAGCCCTTTTTTGGAGACAGAGAACACTGAAGCTTTCTTT.

The chain carries TRBV9 and TRBJ2-3; 9 nucleotides agree with TRBD2. The CDR3 has 16 residues. Germline loops: CDR1 SGDLS, CDR2 YYNGEE. After removal of 0 bases from V and 4 bases from J, the junction contained 6 bases not matched to a gene. CDR3 loop: CASSVGAGGPSDTQYF. The DNA for the CDR3 is TGTGCCAGCAGCGTAGGGGCGGGAGGGCCTTCAGATACGCAGTATTTT.

The chain has TRBV15 and TRBJ2-7, with a possible D match to TRBD1 (5 bases). Trimming took off 0 bases at V and 3 bases at J, with 12 bases between the two ends. The CDR3 loop spans 15 amino acids. The V gene's germline CDR1 is LNHNV and CDR2 YYDKDF (reference sequence). The CDR3 reads CATSRDRAGHYEQYF. CDR3 in DNA: TGTGCCACCAGCAGAGATCGAGCAGGACACTACGAGCAGTACTTC.

This chain joins TRBV2 and TRBJ2-1, with 9 bases lining up with TRBD2. The trim removed 8 bases at V and 6 bases at J, leaving 11 bases unmatched. CDR1 is SNHLY, CDR2 FYNNEI, per germline. CDR3 length: 15 residues. The CDR3 region has the DNA TGTGCCAGCGCGTTTGCGGGAGGGCCTATCAATGAGCAGTTCTTC. This encodes CASAFAGGPINEQFF.

V and J are TRBV7-2 and TRBJ1-1; 7 nucleotides match TRBD1. The CDR3 covers 16 residues. The V gene end was trimmed by 1 base and the J gene end by 2 bases; junction bases not matched to a gene: 7. Germline CDR1 reads SGHTA; CDR2 reads FQGNSA. In DNA form, the CDR3 reads TGTGCCAGCAGCTTAGGGGGGACAGTGACCAACACTGAAGCTTTCTTT. This translates into CASSLGGTVTNTEAFF.

V is TRBV6-2 or TRBV6-3 and J is TRBJ2-1, with 16 bases aligning to TRBD2. Germline-derived CDR1 and CDR2 are MNHEY and SVGEGT. This CDR3 spans 18 amino acids. V lost 5 bases to trimming and J lost 12 bases; unmatched junction nucleotides: 16. The CDR3 is CASSPGTSGRAKGLGQFF. CDR3 DNA sequence: TGTGCCAGCAGTCCCGGGACTAGCGGGAGGGCTAAGGGCTTGGGGCAGTTCTTC.

This chain joins TRBV27 and TRBJ2-7; TRBD2 matches at 9 bases. Per germline, CDR1 MNHEY and CDR2 SMNVEV (reference sequence). Trimming took 0 bases from V and 6 from J; bases not matched to a gene: 12. The CDR3 runs 17 residues. Written as DNA, the CDR3 is TGTGCCAGCAGTTTATCGCTGGTGGTAGCGGGAGCGGGCGAGCAGTACTTC. The encoded protein is CASSLSLVVAGAGEQYF.

The chain employs TRBV29-1 and TRBJ2-1; 9 bases align to TRBD2. The CDR3 extends over 15 amino acids. The germline V gene encodes CDR1 SQVTM and CDR2 ANQGSEA. The V segment lost 7 bases and the J segment 0 bases; nucleotides outside the gene matches: 7. CDR3 loop: CSGGLARSSYNEQFF. The CDR3 coding sequence is TGCAGCGGTGGACTAGCGAGAAGCTCCTACAATGAGCAGTTCTTC.

The chain links TRBV7-3 to TRBJ2-2; perhaps TRBD1 as D (6 bases). The V and J ends lost 4 bases and 1 base respectively, with 13 bases between them. This CDR3 is 16 amino acids long. CDR1 and CDR2 from the germline V gene are SGHTA and FQGTGA. CDR3 sequence (DNA): TGTGCCAGCAGCTCATTGGACAGAGTGAACACCGGGGAGCTGTTTTTT. Its protein is CASSSLDRVNTGELFF.

The genes are TRBV7-9 and TRBJ2-5, with TRBD2 matching over 7 bases. The CDR3 covers 16 residues. The V and J ends lost 5 bases and 3 bases, in that order; junction bases with no gene match: 12. Germline V lookup: CDR1 SEHNR, CDR2 FQNEAQ (reference sequence). The DNA of the CDR3 is TGTGCCAGCAGCCTGGGAGGGGCAGAGTGGGAAGAGACCCAGTACTTC. Translated: CASSLGGAEWEETQYF.

J is TRBJ2-7 and V is TRBV6-2 or TRBV6-3; possible D gene TRBD2, 5 bases. The germline V gene encodes CDR1 MNHEY and CDR2 SVGEGT. This CDR3 region has 14 residues. V lost 0 bases and J lost 0, with 6 bases in between. The CDR3 here is CASSYSGSSYEQYF. DNA for the CDR3: TGTGCCAGCAGTTACTCGGGGAGCTCCTACGAGCAGTACTTC.

V gene TRBV6-1 combines with J gene TRBJ2-2; TRBD2 matches 16 bases. The CDR3 length is 20 residues. J was trimmed by 7 bases and V by 2 bases; bases with no gene match: 13. CDR1 and CDR2 from the germline V gene are MNHNS and SASEGT. The CDR3: CASSEFRATGLAGGHGELFF. The CDR3 region has the DNA TGTGCCAGCAGTGAATTCCGGGCCACGGGACTAGCGGGAGGGCACGGGGAGCTGTTTTTT.

This chain joins TRBV9 and TRBJ2-2; maybe TRBD1 (5 bases). Trimming stripped 0 bases from V and 7 bases from J, with 10 bases between. CDR3 length: 14 amino acids. Germline V gene lookup returns CDR1 SGDLS and CDR2 YYNGEE. The CDR3 DNA reads as TGTGCCAGCAGCGTAGGGGGTAGGGGCGGGGAGCTGTTTTTT. Translated, it gives CASSVGGRGGELFF.

The rearrangement links TRBV5-4 to TRBJ1-4; D is unresolved. The CDR3 runs to 13 residues. Trimming took 5 bases from V and 0 from J, leaving 5 bases between them. Germline assignment: CDR1 SGHNT and CDR2 YYREEE (reference sequence). The CDR3 DNA reads as TGTGCCAGCAGTTTCGCAACTAATGAAAAACTGTTTTTT. Residues: CASSFATNEKLFF. Based on the CDR3 plus reference TRBV5-4 and TRBJ1-4, the full variable domain is ETGVTQSPTHLIKTRGQQVTLRCSSQSGHNTVSWYQQALGQGPQFIFQYYREEENGRGNFPPRFSGLQFPNYSSELNVNALELDDSALYLCASSFATNEKLFFGSGTQLSVL.